This T cell receptor beta chain is drawn from a study of human T cells and chemical hapten exposure. The overall study: Variability of per-sample TCR yields stemmed mainly from small differences in pooled library volume.

Noted time point: patch test 3, about 24 weeks after DPC sensitization. The treatment here: therapeutic diphenylcyclopropenone sensitization with weekly scalp DPC. Per germline, CDR1 MNHNY and CDR2 SVGAGI (reference sequence). The CDR3 runs 16 residues. With V trimmed by 5 bases and J by 5 bases, 11 bases remained unmatched. General study points: TCRs exceeding 1 in 1000 frequency stayed unchanged with DPC sensitization.

For the library, individual cDNA molecules each received unique molecular identifiers. As originally analysed: TCRs per sample had a median of approximately 98,000 and ranged from about 23,224 to 750,000. TCRdb called the RACE reads again in MiXCR, with one record for every CDR3 protein. The V and J calls come from TCRdb's annotation, not from the publication. The table lists 50,000 or so distinct CDR3 sequences, over 9.5% of them singletons. This clonotype occurred a few times. The antigen is unknown. The chain joins TRBV6-6 to TRBJ1-4; 7 nucleotides line up with TRBD1. Material: whole blood, obtained in connection with sensitization to the hapten diphenylcyclopropenone (DPC). This sequence originates from a woman between 40 and 50 years old with alopecia areata. Some clones in this sample may be carry-over from other donors' samples. The CDR3 DNA follows: TGTGCCAGCAGTAACTACCCCCAGGGGGGGAATGAAAAACTGTTTTTT. This translates into CASSNYPQGGNEKLFF.